Below are 22 T cell receptor beta chains sequenced from a single sample in a study of blood T cells in healthy people across ages (dated by TCRdb to between 2015 and 2016). The method was 5' RACE. For sequencing, an Illumina HiSeq 2500 was employed. The second PCR ran for about 7 to 11 cycles and used a J-beta primer mix along with a sample-barcoded 5' primer. TCRdb ran its own pipeline on the public reads, namely fastp trimming at Q25 and MiXCR clone calling, and kept in-frame beta chains. Rows merge per CDR3 protein into single entries with the most common DNA and genes. In this sample the table shows 600,000 to 900,000 distinct CDR3 sequences, 20% to 30% of which occur a single time. Jointly, the top ten make up about 3% of the sample. These data were likewise used in another study, on T cells of mothers and their children.

Sequencing input: blood. Source of these receptors: a boy aged 5 to 17 in good health.

This clonotype was seen a few times. The chain uses TRBV7-3 and TRBJ1-1, with a weak D call TRBD1 (5 bases). There are 12 residues in the CDR3. V was pared by 5 bases and J by 6 bases, with 10 bases between. The germline V gene has CDR1 SGHTA and CDR2 FQGTGA. CDR3 region: CASSRDGPEAFF. CDR3 DNA: TGTGCCAGCAGCCGGGACGGCCCTGAAGCTTTCTTT.

This clonotype was counted ten times or more. The rearrangement links TRBV29-1 to TRBJ1-2; D not certain. The CDR3 has 13 amino acids. The germline gives CDR1 SQVTM, CDR2 ANQGSEA. Between the trimmed V and J ends, which lost 3 bases and 0 bases, there was a span of 8 bases. The CDR3 bases are TGCAGCGTTGATTCCGGGCCTAACTATGGCTACACCTTC. Encoded protein: CSVDSGPNYGYTF.

This clonotype has more than one count but fewer than ten. This sequence joins TRBV10-3 and TRBJ2-5; 7 bases align to TRBD2. The J call may be incorrect, as the DNA end agrees better with TRBJ2-1. CDR3 length: 15 residues. Germline lookup yields CDR1 ENHRY and CDR2 SYGVKD. The CDR3 nucleotides are TGTGCCATCAGTGAGAGGAGCGGGGCCATGGGTGAGCAGTTCTTC. Residues: CAISERSGAMGEQFF.

The V and J genes are TRBV12-5 and TRBJ2-2, with 8 bases lining up with TRBD1. Germline CDR1 LGHNT, CDR2 FRNRAP. V dropped 1 base and J dropped 1; count of bases not matched to a gene: 5. The CDR3 extends over 17 amino acids. CDR3 nucleotide sequence: TGTGCTAGTGGTTTGGCCCCAGGGGGCCTGAACACCGGGGAGCTGTTTTTT. This codes for CASGLAPGGLNTGELFF.

About this clonotype: The CDR3 ends on some other residue instead of the conserved phenylalanine or tryptophan, so this is likely a read error. The chain employs TRBV5-5 and TRBJ1-4; D possibly corresponds to TRBD1 (6 bases). This CDR3 region has 14 residues. Looked up from germline, CDR1 is SGHKS and CDR2 is YYEKEE (reference sequence). The V end lost 4 bases, the J end lost 6 bases, and 13 bases lay between the germline ends. DNA for the CDR3: TGTGCCAGCAGCCCCTTGGGGGGCGATGAAAAACTGTTTTCT. It yields the protein CASSPLGGDEKLFS.

This clonotype was detected a few times. A junction boundary mismatches the germline segment, possibly from a read error. V gene TRBV7-7 combines with J gene TRBJ2-5; 7 bases map to TRBD1. The CDR3 totals 15 residues. From germline, CDR1 is SSHAT and CDR2 FNYEAQ (reference sequence). For the CDR3, the DNA is TGTGCTAGCAACTCGGGACAGAACCTCCAAGAGACCCAGTACTTC. It is translated as CASNSGQNLQETQYF.

The chain is built from TRBV12-5 and TRBJ2-5; the D is unclear. This CDR3 spans 15 amino acids. Trimming left V 5 bases short and J 4 bases short, with 17 bases between. The germline V gene encodes CDR1 LGHNT and CDR2 FRNRAP. The DNA of the CDR3 is TGTGCTAGTGGTATCGGGCCCGAGGCCATAGAGACCCAGTACTTC. Its protein product is CASGIGPEAIETQYF.

The genes are TRBV9 and TRBJ2-1; D is unresolved. Trimming cost V 4 bases and J 4 bases, with 18 bases left between them. CDR3 length: 16 amino acids. Germline V gene data show CDR1 as SGDLS and CDR2 as YYNGEE. The DNA of the CDR3 is TGTGCCAGCAGCCTCACGTCGGCCTCCCCGTACAATGAGCAGTTCTTC. Translation: CASSLTSASPYNEQFF.

CDR3 residues: CASSLDPTGDYGYTF. CDR3 nucleotide sequence: TGTGCCAGCAGCTTAGATCCGACAGGGGACTATGGCTACACCTTC. This chain connects TRBV11-2 to TRBJ1-2, with 8 positions matching TRBD1. The trim removed 0 bases at V and 3 bases at J, leaving 3 bases unmatched. This CDR3 has 15 amino acids. In germline, CDR1 is SGHAT, CDR2 FQNNGV.

The chain links TRBV10-1 to TRBJ2-4, with a possible D match to TRBD1 (5 bases). The CDR3 extends over 14 amino acids. V shed 2 bases and J shed 6 bases, with 11 bases lying between them. CDR1 is WNHNN, CDR2 SYGVQD, per germline (reference sequence). CDR3 sequence: CASSESGQGNIQYF. Written as DNA, the CDR3 is TGCGCCAGCAGTGAGAGTGGGCAGGGAAACATTCAGTACTTC.

This clonotype appeared a single time. V gene TRBV27 combines with J gene TRBJ1-2; possibly TRBD1 for D (6 bases). The CDR3 runs to 13 residues. V lost 9 bases to trimming and J lost 6 bases, with 17 bases between them. The germline gives CDR1 MNHEY, CDR2 SMNVEV (reference sequence). CDR3 sequence reads: CASLGTPGNGYTF. DNA of the CDR3: TGTGCCAGTCTTGGGACACCCGGGAATGGCTACACCTTC.

The V gene is TRBV3-1, the J gene TRBJ1-2; possible D gene TRBD1, 6 bases. The CDR3 loop spans 16 amino acids. V shed 3 bases and J shed 4 bases, with 18 bases lying between them. Germline lookup yields CDR1 LGHDT and CDR2 YNNKEL (reference sequence). In nucleotides, the CDR3 is TGTGCCAGCAGCCACGCCTCGGCAGGGGAAGTCTATGGCTACACCTTC. As protein: CASSHASAGEVYGYTF.

The genes are TRBV9 and TRBJ2-5; the match to TRBD2 covers 10 bases. The last part of the DNA fits TRBJ2-7 better; the J call may be wrong. This CDR3 is built from 15 residues. Germline CDR1 is SGDLS and CDR2 is YYNGEE. The CDR3 DNA sequence: TGTGCCAGCAGCGTAGGTGGGACTAGCGTCTACGAGCAGTACTTC. Protein: CASSVGGTSVYEQYF.

V gene TRBV3-1 combines with J gene TRBJ1-4; possibly TRBD1 for D (5 bases). The CDR3 totals 16 residues. Germline CDR1 is LGHDT and CDR2 is YNNKEL (reference sequence). Trimming cost V 8 bases and J 3 bases, with 19 bases left between them. CDR3 protein: CASSLRRVAANEKLFF. In DNA, the CDR3 is TGTGCCAGCTCTCTCCGCAGGGTCGCGGCTAATGAAAAACTGTTTTTT.

This clonotype was counted only a few times. This CDR3 is CASKGQVNSPLHF. CDR3 in DNA: TGTGCCAGCAAGGGACAGGTTAATTCACCCCTCCACTTT. J is TRBJ1-6 and V is TRBV6-5; 8 nucleotides match TRBD1. V trimming: 7 bases; J trimming: 6 bases; junction bases outside the gene matches: 2. The CDR3 covers 13 residues. CDR1 is MNHEY, CDR2 SVGAGI, per germline.

This clonotype has a single count. J is TRBJ2-2 and V is TRBV7-3; 7 bases fit TRBD2. CDR1 and CDR2 (germline): SGHTA, FQGTGA. CDR3 length: 14 amino acids. V shed 6 bases and J 4 bases; nucleotides not matched to a gene: 5. The CDR3 protein is CASSLGGTTGELFF. The CDR3 region has the DNA TGTGCCAGCAGTTTGGGGGGGACCACCGGGGAGCTGTTTTTT.

This clonotype was seen a few times. This sequence joins TRBV28 and TRBJ2-5; TRBD1 matches 9 bases. The CDR3 covers 14 residues. Germline V gene sequence: CDR1 MDHEN, CDR2 SYDVKM. V was pared by 7 bases and J by 5 bases, with 8 bases of the junction left unmatched. The CDR3 DNA reads TGTGCCAGCACCCCCAGCGACAGGGGGGAGACCCAGTACTTC. Amino acid sequence: CASTPSDRGETQYF.

The V gene is TRBV29-1, the J gene TRBJ1-2; D not resolved. The germline V and J ends were trimmed by 0 bases and 4 bases, with 12 bases remaining between them. This CDR3 has 14 amino acids. The germline gives CDR1 SQVTM, CDR2 ANQGSEA. CDR3 nucleotide sequence: TGCAGCGTTGAAGAGGGCGCAGCGAGCTATGGCTACACCTTC. Amino acid sequence: CSVEEGAASYGYTF.

This clonotype appeared a few times. The rearrangement joins TRBV14 to TRBJ2-5; 8 bases line up with TRBD2. The J call is uncertain, as TRBJ2-7 better fits the DNA end. This CDR3 has 15 amino acids. Germline assignment: CDR1 SGHDN and CDR2 FVKESK. In DNA form, the CDR3 reads TGTGCCAGCAGCCACTATGGCGGGGGGATCTACGAGCAGTACTTC. It codes for CASSHYGGGIYEQYF.

This clonotype has just a few counts. This sequence joins TRBV7-2 and TRBJ2-5; TRBD1 aligns across 8 bases. In germline, CDR1 is SGHTA, CDR2 FQGNSA. The V and J ends lost 3 bases and 9 bases, in that order; junction bases with no gene match: 9. The CDR3 extends over 14 amino acids. The CDR3 protein is CASSFRTGLEAQYF. CDR3 sequence (DNA): TGTGCCAGCAGCTTCCGGACAGGGCTTGAGGCCCAGTACTTC.

The V gene is TRBV3-1, the J gene TRBJ2-7; TRBD2 agrees at 8 bases. V shed 4 bases and J 2 bases; nucleotides not matched to a gene: 7. The CDR3 extends over 15 amino acids. CDR1 and CDR2 from the germline V gene are LGHDT and YNNKEL (reference sequence). The CDR3 bases are TGTGCCAGCAGCCCCGCGGTAGCGGGGACCTACGAGCAGTACTTC. Residues: CASSPAVAGTYEQYF.

The rearrangement joins TRBV12-3 or TRBV12-4 to TRBJ2-2, with D maybe TRBD1 (5 bases). Trimming left V 0 bases short and J 4 bases short, with 6 bases between. The CDR3 extends over 14 amino acids. Here the CDR3 DNA reads TGTGCCAGCAGTTTAGCAGGGGCCACCGGGGAGCTGTTTTTT. The encoded protein is CASSLAGATGELFF.